The present T cell receptor (beta chain) was sequenced within a study of T cell repertoires in cytomegalovirus infection. At the level of the study: In public TCR beta signatures, there were indications of both CMV infection and matching HLA type. The study's findings and limits: Across the ex vivo response, the dominant clonotypes were HLA-C-restricted CMV-specific TCR beta clonotypes. There were carriers of CMV plus the relevant HLA, and cumulative public TCR beta family frequency identified them.

TCRdb reanalysed the reads using MiXCR and keeps one entry per CDR3 protein. The sample lists tens of thousands of distinct CDR3 sequences; about 22% were seen once. This CDR3 comprises 16 residues. Germline CDR1 MNHEY, CDR2 SMNVEV (reference sequence). With 6 bases removed from V and 12 bases from J, the gap between germline ends came to 24 bases. This clonotype was detected only a few times. The target antigen is unknown. The material sequenced was PBMCs, sequenced either directly or after in vitro stimulation (not recorded which). This receptor was taken from a human donor in good health (CMV status not recorded). Some clones in this sample may be carry-over from other donors' samples. The chain has TRBV27 and TRBJ1-6; D gene unclear. CDR3 bases: TGTGCCAGCAGCCCAGATGAAGGTTTTCGAAAAAAACCCCTCCACTTT. Amino acids: CASSPDEGFRKKPLHF.